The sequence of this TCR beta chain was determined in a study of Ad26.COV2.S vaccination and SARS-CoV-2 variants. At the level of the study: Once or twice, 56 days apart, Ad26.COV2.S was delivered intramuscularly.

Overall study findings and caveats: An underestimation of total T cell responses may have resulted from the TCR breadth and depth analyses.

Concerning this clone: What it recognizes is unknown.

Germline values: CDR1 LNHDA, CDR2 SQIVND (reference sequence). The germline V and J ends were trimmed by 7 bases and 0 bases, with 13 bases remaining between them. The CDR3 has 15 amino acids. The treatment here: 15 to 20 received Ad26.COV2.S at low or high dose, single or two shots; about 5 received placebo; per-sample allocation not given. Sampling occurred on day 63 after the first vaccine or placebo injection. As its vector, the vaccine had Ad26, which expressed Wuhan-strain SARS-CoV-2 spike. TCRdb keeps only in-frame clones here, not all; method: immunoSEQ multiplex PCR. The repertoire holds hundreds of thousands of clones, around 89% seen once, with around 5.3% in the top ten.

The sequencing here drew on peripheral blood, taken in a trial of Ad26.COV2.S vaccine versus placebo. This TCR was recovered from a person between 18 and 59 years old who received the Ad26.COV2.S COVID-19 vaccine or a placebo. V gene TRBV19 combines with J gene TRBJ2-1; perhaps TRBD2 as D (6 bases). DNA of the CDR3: TGTGCCAGTAAATTGGCGGGGAGCTCCTACAATGAGCAGTTCTTC. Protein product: CASKLAGSSYNEQFF.